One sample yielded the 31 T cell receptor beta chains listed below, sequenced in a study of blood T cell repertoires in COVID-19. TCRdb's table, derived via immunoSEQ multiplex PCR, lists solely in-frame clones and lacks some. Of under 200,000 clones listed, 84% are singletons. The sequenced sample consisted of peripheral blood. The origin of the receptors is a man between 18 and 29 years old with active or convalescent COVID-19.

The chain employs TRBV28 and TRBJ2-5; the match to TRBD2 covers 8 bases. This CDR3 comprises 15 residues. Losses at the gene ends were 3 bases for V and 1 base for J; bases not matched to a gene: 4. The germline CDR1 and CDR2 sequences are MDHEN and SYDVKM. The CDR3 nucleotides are TGTGCCAGCAGTTTGCCAGCGGGGGCCCAAGAGACCCAGTACTTC. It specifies CASSLPAGAQETQYF.

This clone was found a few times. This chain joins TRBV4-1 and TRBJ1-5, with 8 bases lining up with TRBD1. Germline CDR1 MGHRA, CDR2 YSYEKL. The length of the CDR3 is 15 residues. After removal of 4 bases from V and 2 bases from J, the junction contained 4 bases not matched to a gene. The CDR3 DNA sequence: TGCGCCAGCAGCCTTGACAGGGGTGGCAATCAGCCCCAGCATTTT. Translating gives CASSLDRGGNQPQHF.

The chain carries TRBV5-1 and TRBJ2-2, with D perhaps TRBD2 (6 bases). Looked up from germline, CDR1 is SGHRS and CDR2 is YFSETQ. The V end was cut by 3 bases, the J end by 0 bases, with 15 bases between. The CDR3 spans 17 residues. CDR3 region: CASSWVGGAPNTGELFF. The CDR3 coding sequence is TGCGCCAGCAGCTGGGTTGGAGGGGCGCCGAACACCGGGGAGCTGTTTTTT.

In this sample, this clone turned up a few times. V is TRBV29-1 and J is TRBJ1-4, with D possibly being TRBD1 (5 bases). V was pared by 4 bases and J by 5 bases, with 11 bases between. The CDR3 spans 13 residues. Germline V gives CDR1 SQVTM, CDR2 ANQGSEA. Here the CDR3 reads CSVAVRGNEKLFF. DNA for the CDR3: TGCAGCGTTGCCGTCCGGGGGAATGAAAAACTGTTTTTT.

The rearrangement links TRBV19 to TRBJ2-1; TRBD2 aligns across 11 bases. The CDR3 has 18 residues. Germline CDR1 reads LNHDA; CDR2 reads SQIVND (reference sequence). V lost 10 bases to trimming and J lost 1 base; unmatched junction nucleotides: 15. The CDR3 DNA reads TGTGCCACCAGACCGGGACTAGCGGTACAAATTTCCTACAATGAGCAGTTCTTC. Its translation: CATRPGLAVQISYNEQFF. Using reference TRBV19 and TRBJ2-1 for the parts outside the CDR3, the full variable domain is DGGITQSPKYLFRKEGQNVTLSCEQNLNHDAMYWYRQDPGQGLRLIYYSQIVNDFQKGDIAEGYSVSREKKESFPLTVTSAQKNPTAFYLCATRPGLAVQISYNEQFFGPGTRLTVL.

The CDR3 DNA is TGCAGTGCTAGTACCCCGCAGGGGAGTTATTCACCCCTCCACTTT. Translated, it gives CSASTPQGSYSPLHF. The chain is built from TRBV20-1 and TRBJ1-6; D is possibly TRBD1 (6 bases). V was cut by 3 bases and J by 8 bases, with 17 bases left in between. Germline-derived CDR1 and CDR2 are DFQATT and SNEGSKA (reference sequence). CDR3 length: 15 amino acids.

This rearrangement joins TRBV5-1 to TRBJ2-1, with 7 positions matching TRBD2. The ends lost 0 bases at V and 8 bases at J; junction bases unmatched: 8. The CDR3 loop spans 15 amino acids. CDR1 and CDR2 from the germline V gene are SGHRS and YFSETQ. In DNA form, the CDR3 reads TGCGCCAGCAGCTTGGCCCCCGGACTAGTTGATGAGCAGTTCTTC. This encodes CASSLAPGLVDEQFF.

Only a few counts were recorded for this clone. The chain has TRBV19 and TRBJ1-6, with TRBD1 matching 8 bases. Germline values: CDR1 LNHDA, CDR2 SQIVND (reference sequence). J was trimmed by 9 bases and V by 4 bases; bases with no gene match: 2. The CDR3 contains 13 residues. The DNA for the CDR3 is TGTGCCAGTAGTACTGGACAGGGTTCACCCCTCCACTTT. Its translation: CASSTGQGSPLHF.

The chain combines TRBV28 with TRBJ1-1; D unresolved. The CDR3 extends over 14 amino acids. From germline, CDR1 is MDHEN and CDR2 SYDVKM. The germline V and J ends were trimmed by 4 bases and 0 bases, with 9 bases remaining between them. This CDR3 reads CASSSQSLNTEAFF. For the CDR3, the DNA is TGTGCCAGCAGTTCTCAGTCGCTGAACACTGAAGCTTTCTTT.

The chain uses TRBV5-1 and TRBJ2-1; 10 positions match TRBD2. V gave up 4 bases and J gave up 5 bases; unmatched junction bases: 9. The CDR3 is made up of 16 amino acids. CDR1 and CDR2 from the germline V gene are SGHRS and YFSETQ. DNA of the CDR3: TGCGCCAGCAGCCAGCGGACTAGCGGACCGGACAATGAGCAGTTCTTC. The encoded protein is CASSQRTSGPDNEQFF. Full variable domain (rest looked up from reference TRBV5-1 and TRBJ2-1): KAGVTQTPRYLIKTRGQQVTLSCSPISGHRSVSWYQQTPGQGLQFLFEYFSETQRNKGNFPGRFSGRQFSNSRSEMNVSTLELGDSALYLCASSQRTSGPDNEQFFGPGTRLTVL.

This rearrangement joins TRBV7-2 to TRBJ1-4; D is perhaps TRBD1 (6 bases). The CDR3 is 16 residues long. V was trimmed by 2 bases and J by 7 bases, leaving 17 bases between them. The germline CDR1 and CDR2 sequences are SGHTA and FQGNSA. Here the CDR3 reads CASSLNRVVVGEKLFF. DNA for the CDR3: TGTGCCAGCAGCTTAAACAGGGTAGTGGTGGGTGAAAAACTGTTTTTT.

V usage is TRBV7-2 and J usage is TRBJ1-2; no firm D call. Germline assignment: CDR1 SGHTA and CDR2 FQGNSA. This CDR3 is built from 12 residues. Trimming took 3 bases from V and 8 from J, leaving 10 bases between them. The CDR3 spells CASSFSKRGYTF. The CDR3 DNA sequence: TGTGCCAGCAGCTTTTCCAAGCGAGGCTACACCTTC.

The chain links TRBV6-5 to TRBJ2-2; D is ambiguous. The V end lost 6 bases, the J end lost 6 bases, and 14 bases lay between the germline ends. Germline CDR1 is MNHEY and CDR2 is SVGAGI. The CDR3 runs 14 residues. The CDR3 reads CASSRQVSPGELFF. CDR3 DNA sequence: TGTGCCAGCAGCAGACAAGTTTCACCCGGGGAGCTGTTTTTT.

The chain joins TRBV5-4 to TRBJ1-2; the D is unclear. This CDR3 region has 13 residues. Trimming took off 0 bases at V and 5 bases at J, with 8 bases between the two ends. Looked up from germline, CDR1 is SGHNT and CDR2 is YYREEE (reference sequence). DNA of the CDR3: TGTGCCAGCAGCTTGGGGGCCGTATATGGCTACACCTTC. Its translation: CASSLGAVYGYTF.

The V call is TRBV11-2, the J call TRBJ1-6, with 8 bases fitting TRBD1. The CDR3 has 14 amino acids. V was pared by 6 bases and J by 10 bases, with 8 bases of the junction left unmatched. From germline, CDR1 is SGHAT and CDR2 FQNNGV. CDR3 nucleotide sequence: TGTGCCAGCAGTCCCGGGACAGGTCCGTCACCCCTCCACTTT. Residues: CASSPGTGPSPLHF.

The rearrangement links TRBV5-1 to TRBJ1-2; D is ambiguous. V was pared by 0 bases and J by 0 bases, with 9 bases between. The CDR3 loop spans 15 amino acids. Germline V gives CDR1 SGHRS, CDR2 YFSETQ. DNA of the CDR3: TGCGCCAGCAGCTTGGAATCCAGGTCTAACTATGGCTACACCTTC. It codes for CASSLESRSNYGYTF.

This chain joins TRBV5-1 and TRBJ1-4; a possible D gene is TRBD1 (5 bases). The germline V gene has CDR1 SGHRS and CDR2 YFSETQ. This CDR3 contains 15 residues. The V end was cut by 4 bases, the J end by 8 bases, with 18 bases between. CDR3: CASSLTGGVGEKLFF. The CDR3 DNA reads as TGCGCCAGCAGCCTAACCGGAGGGGTCGGGGAAAAACTGTTTTTT.

CDR3 nucleotides: TGTGCCAGCAGCACCCCGGGACAGGGAGAGGACACTGAAGCTTTCTTT. It encodes CASSTPGQGEDTEAFF. The V gene is TRBV5-6, the J gene TRBJ1-1; 9 bases agree with TRBD1. Germline values: CDR1 SGHDT, CDR2 YYEEEE. After removal of 4 bases from V and 3 bases from J, the junction contained 10 bases not matched to a gene. CDR3 length: 16 residues. Complete variable domain (other parts from reference TRBV5-6 and TRBJ1-1): DAGVTQSPTHLIKTRGQQVTLRCSPKSGHDTVSWYQQALGQGPQFIFQYYEEEERQRGNFPDRFSGHQFPNYSSELNVNALLLGDSALYLCASSTPGQGEDTEAFFGQGTRLTVV.

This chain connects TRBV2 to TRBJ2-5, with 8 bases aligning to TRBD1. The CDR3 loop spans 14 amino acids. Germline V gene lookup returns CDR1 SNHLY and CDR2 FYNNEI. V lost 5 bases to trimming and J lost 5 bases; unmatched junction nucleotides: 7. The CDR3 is CASSRDRGGETQYF. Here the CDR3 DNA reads TGTGCCAGCAGTCGTGACAGGGGTGGTGAGACCCAGTACTTC.

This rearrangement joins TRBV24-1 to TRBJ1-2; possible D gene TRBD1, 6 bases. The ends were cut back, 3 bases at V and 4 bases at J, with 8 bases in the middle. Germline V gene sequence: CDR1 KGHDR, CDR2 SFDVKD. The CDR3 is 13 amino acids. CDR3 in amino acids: CATSDPGAYGYTF. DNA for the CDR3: TGTGCCACCAGTGATCCAGGGGCCTATGGCTACACCTTC.

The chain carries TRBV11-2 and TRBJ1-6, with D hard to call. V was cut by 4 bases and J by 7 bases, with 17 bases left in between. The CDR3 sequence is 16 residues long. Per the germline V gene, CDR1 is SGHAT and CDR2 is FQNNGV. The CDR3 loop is CASSYHPRRANSPLHF. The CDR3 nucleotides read TGTGCCAGCAGCTATCATCCCAGGAGGGCAAATTCACCCCTCCACTTT. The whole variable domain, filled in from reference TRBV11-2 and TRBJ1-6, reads EAGVAQSPRYKIIEKRQSVAFWCNPISGHATLYWYQQILGQGPKLLIQFQNNGVVDDSQLPKDRFSAERLKGVDSTLKIQPAKLEDSAVYLCASSYHPRRANSPLHFGNGTRLTVT.

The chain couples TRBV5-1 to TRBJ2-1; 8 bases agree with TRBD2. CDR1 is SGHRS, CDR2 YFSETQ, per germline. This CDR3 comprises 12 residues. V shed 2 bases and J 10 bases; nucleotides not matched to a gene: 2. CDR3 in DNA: TGCGCCAGCAGCTTCGGGGGGGCCGAGCAGTTCTTC. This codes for CASSFGGAEQFF.

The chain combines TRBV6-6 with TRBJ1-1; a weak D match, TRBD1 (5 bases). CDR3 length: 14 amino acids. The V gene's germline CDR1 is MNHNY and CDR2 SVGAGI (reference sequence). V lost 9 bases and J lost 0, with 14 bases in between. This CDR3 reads CASVIGQMNTEAFF. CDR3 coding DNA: TGTGCCAGTGTGATTGGACAAATGAACACTGAAGCTTTCTTT.

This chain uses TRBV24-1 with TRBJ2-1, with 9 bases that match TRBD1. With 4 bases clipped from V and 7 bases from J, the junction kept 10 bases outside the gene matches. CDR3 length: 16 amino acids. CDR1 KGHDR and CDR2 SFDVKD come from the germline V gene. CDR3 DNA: TGTGCCACCAGTGACCACCCCGGGACAGGGAGGAATGAGCAGTTCTTC. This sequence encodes CATSDHPGTGRNEQFF.

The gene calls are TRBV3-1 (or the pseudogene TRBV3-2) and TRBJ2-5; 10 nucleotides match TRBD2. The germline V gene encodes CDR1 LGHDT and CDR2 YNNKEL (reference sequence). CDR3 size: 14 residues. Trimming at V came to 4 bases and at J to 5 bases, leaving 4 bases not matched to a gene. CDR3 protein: CASSRAGGEETQYF. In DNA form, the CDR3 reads TGTGCCAGCAGCCGAGCGGGAGGGGAGGAGACCCAGTACTTC.

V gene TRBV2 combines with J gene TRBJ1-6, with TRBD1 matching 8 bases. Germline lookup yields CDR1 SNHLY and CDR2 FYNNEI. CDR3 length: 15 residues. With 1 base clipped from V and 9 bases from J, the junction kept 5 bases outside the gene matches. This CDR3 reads CASSEEQGVRSPLHF. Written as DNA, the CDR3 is TGTGCCAGCAGTGAAGAACAGGGGGTTCGTTCACCCCTCCACTTT.

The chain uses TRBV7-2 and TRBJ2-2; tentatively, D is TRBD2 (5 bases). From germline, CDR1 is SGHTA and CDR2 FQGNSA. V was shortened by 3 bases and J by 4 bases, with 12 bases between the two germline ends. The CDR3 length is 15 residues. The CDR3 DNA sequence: TGTGCCAGCAGCTTTGGAGGTAGAGGCACCGGGGAGCTGTTTTTT. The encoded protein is CASSFGGRGTGELFF.

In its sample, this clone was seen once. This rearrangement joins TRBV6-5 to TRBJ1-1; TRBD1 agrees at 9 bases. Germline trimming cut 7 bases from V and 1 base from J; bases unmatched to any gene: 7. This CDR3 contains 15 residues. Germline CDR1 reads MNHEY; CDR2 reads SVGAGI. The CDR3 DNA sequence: TGTGCCAGCATGAGGGACAGGGTTAAGAACACTGAAGCTTTCTTT. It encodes CASMRDRVKNTEAFF.

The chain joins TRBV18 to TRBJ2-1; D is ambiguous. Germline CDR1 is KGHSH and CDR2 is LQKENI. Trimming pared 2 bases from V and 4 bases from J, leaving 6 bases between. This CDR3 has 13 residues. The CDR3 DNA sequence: TGTGCCAGCTCACCAGACTCATACAATGAGCAGTTCTTC. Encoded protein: CASSPDSYNEQFF. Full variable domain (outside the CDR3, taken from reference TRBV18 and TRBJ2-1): NAGVMQNPRHLVRRRGQEARLRCSPMKGHSHVYWYRQLPEEGLKFMVYLQKENIIDESGMPKERFSAEFPKEGPSILRIQQVVRGDSAAYFCASSPDSYNEQFFGPGTRLTVL.

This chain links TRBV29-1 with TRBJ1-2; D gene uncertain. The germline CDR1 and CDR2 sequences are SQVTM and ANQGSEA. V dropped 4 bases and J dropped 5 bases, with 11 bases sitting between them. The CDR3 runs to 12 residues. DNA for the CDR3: TGCAGCGTTGTCCTGGGCCCTTATGGCTACACCTTC. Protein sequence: CSVVLGPYGYTF. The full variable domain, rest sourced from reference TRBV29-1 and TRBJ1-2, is SAVISQKPSRDICQRGTSLTIQCQVDSQVTMMFWYRQQPGQSLTLIATANQGSEATYESGFVIDKFPISRPNLTFSTLTVSNMSPEDSSIYLCSVVLGPYGYTFGSGTRLTVV.

The CDR3 loop is CASSETGQGGEKLFF. The CDR3 region has the DNA TGTGCCAGCAGTGAAACGGGACAGGGTGGCGAAAAACTGTTTTTT. The V call is TRBV6-1, the J call TRBJ1-4, with 9 bases aligning to TRBD1. Per the germline V gene, CDR1 is MNHNS and CDR2 is SASEGT. V was pared by 2 bases and J by 8 bases, with 6 bases of the junction left unmatched. This CDR3 contains 15 residues.